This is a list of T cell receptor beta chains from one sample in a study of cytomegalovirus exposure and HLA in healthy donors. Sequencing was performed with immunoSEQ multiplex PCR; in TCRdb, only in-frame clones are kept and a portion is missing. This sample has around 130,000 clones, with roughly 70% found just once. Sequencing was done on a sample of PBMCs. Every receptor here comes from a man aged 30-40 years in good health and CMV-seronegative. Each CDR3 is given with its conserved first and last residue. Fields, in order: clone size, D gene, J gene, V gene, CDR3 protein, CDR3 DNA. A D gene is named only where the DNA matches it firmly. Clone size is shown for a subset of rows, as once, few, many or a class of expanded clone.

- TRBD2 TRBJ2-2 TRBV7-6 CASSLLAGALTGELFF TGTGCCAGCAGCCTTTTAGCGGGAGCCCTCACCGGGGAGCTGTTTTTT
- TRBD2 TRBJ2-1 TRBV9 CASSVGGGSSNEQFF TGTGCCAGCAGCGTAGGGGGCGGGAGCTCGAATGAGCAGTTCTTC
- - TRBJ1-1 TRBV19 CASTRVFMNTEAFF TGTGCCAGCACCAGGGTTTTTATGAACACTGAAGCTTTCTTT
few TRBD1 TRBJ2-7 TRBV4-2 CASSQGATGNEQYF TGTGCCAGCAGCCAAGGGGCGACAGGGAACGAGCAGTACTTC
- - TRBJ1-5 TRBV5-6 CASSFFLGGGNQPQHF TGTGCCAGCAGCTTCTTCCTGGGAGGGGGCAATCAGCCCCAGCATTTT
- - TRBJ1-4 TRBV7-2 CASSLGAGPEKLFF TGTGCCAGCAGCTTAGGGGCGGGCCCTGAAAAACTGTTTTTT
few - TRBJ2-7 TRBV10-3 CAIGTTYEQYF TGTGCCATCGGGACAACCTACGAGCAGTACTTC
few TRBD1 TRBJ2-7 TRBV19 CASRDKDRADYEQYF TGTGCCAGTAGGGATAAGGACAGGGCAGACTACGAGCAGTACTTC
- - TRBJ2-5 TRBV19 CASSKTPVGGETQYF TGTGCCAGTAGTAAGACTCCTGTCGGCGGCGAGACCCAGTACTTC
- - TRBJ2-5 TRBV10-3 CAISGTLAGETQYF TGTGCCATCAGTGGAACACTAGCCGGGGAGACCCAGTACTTC
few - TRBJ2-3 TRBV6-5 CASSYYRDTDTQYF TGTGCCAGCAGTTACTACCGCGACACAGATACGCAGTATTTT
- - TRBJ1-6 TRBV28 CASRTPTGNSPLHF TGTGCCAGCAGAACTCCGACTGGTAATTCACCCCTCCACTTT
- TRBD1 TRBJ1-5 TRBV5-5 CASSLSGQSNQPQHF TGTGCCAGCAGCCTATCGGGACAGAGTAATCAGCCCCAGCATTTT
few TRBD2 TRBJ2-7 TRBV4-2 CASSQAMTAGEQYF TGTGCCAGCAGCCAGGCTATGACAGCGGGGGAGCAGTACTTC
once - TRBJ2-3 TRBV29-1 CSVDPLQGDTQYF TGCAGCGTTGACCCTCTCCAGGGGGATACGCAGTATTTT
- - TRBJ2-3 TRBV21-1 CSSEAQYF TGTTCCAGCGAGGCGCAGTATTTT
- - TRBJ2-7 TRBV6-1 CASRSAGDEQYF TGTGCCAGCAGGTCAGCCGGGGACGAGCAGTACTTC
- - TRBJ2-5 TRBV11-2 CASGIVGGTETQYF TGTGCCAGCGGGATTGTTGGGGGCACGGAGACCCAGTACTTC
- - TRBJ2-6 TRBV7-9 CASSWARSGANVLTF TGTGCCAGCAGCTGGGCCCGCTCTGGGGCCAACGTCCTGACTTTC
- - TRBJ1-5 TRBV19 CASSIDGTYLSNQPQHF TGTGCCAGTAGTATAGATGGGACATACCTTAGCAATCAGCCCCAGCATTTT
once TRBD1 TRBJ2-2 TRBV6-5 CAGGGDRGTGELFF TGTGCCGGAGGCGGGGACAGGGGCACCGGGGAGCTGTTTTTT
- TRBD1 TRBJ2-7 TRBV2 CASSDGRDRLFYEQYF TGTGCCAGCAGTGATGGACGGGACAGGTTGTTCTACGAGCAGTACTTC
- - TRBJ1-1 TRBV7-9 CASSLARGTEAFF TGTGCCAGCAGCTTAGCGCGGGGGACTGAAGCTTTCTTT
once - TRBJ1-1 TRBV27 CASRGVSGWRFF TGTGCCAGCCGGGGGGTGTCGGGGTGGAGGTTCTTT
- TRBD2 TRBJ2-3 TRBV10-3 CAISTQAGGPTDTQYF TGTGCCATCAGTACCCAAGCGGGAGGGCCCACAGATACGCAGTATTTT
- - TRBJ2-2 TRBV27 CASSLYGINTGELFF TGTGCCAGCAGTTTATACGGGATCAACACCGGGGAGCTGTTTTTT
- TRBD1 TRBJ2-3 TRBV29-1 CSVDRGTDTQYF TGCAGCGTGGACAGGGGCACAGATACGCAGTATTTT
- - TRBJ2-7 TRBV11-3 CASSPGGGSYEQYF TGTGCCAGCAGCCCCGGCGGAGGATCCTACGAGCAGTACTTC
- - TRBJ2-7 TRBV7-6 CASSLFAGNTYEQYF TGTGCCAGCAGCTTATTTGCGGGCAATACCTACGAGCAGTACTTC
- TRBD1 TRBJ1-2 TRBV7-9 CASSLADRALGYTF TGTGCCAGCAGCTTAGCGGACAGGGCTCTTGGCTACACCTTC
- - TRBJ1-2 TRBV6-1 CASSEVAGAYGYTF TGTGCCAGCAGTGAAGTTGCAGGTGCCTATGGCTACACCTTC
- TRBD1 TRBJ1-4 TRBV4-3 CASSQDRTGVREKLFF TGCGCCAGCAGCCAAGACCGGACAGGGGTCAGGGAAAAACTGTTTTTT
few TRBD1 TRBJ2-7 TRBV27 CASSFLRQGANEQYF TGTGCCAGCAGTTTTCTCAGACAGGGGGCTAACGAGCAGTACTTC
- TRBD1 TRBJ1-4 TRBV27 CASRGTGSEKLFF TGTGCCAGCAGGGGGACAGGGAGTGAAAAACTGTTTTTT
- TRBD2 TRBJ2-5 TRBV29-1 CSAQGTSGFRETQYF TGCAGCGCCCAAGGGACTAGCGGATTTCGCGAGACCCAGTACTTC
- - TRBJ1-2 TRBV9 CASSVTTGLFTF TGTGCCAGCAGCGTTACCACAGGGCTGTTCACCTTC
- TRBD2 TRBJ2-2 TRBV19 CASGLAGGAGELFF TGTGCCAGCGGACTAGCGGGGGGTGCCGGGGAGCTGTTTTTT
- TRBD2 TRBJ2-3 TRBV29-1 CSVDGSSGGFF TGCAGCGTTGATGGGTCTAGCGGGGGTTTTTTT
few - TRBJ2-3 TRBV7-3 CASRLDSSDTQYF TGTGCCAGCAGACTGGACAGTTCAGATACGCAGTATTTT
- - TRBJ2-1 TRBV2 CASSVSTEQFF TGTGCCAGCAGTGTGAGCACCGAGCAGTTCTTC
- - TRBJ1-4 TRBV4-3 CASSHAQEFNEKLFF TGCGCCAGCAGCCATGCTCAGGAATTTAATGAAAAACTGTTTTTT
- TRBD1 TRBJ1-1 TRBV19 CASSIDRGGTEAFF TGTGCCAGTAGTATTGACAGGGGTGGGACTGAAGCTTTCTTT
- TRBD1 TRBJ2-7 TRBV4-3 CASSQRTGDEQYF TGCGCCAGCAGCCAAAGGACAGGTGACGAGCAGTACTTC
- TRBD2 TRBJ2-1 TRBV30 CAWSASGGDSYNEQFF TGTGCCTGGAGCGCTAGCGGGGGGGATTCCTACAATGAGCAGTTCTTC